These 17 T cell receptor beta chains were all obtained from the same sample, sequenced in a study of blood T cell repertoires in COVID-19. Generated by immunoSEQ multiplex PCR, the TCRdb table keeps only in-frame clones and is missing some. The sample lists fewer than 70,000 clones, nearly 95% occurring once. The sample consisted of peripheral blood. The origin of the receptors is a man aged 50 to 60 with active COVID-19.

V usage is TRBV11-3 and J usage is TRBJ2-7; TRBD2 agrees at 7 bases. The V and J ends lost 6 bases and 3 bases, in that order; junction bases with no gene match: 14. Germline CDR1 and CDR2: SGHNT and YENEEA. The CDR3 loop spans 16 amino acids. The CDR3 here is CASSRVGTGGDYEQYF. The CDR3 DNA sequence: TGTGCCAGCAGTCGGGTCGGGACGGGGGGAGACTACGAGCAGTACTTC.

The genes are TRBV19 and TRBJ2-2, with 8 positions matching TRBD2. This CDR3 is 19 amino acids long. V lost 4 bases, J lost 0 bases, and 13 bases stayed unmatched. Per germline, CDR1 LNHDA and CDR2 SQIVND (reference sequence). CDR3 DNA: TGTGCCAGTAGTACCCAGCGGGGGCCGACTTTATCGAACACCGGGGAGCTGTTTTTT. Translating gives CASSTQRGPTLSNTGELFF.

The CDR3 DNA reads TGTGCCAGTAGCCTTTTTACAGGGGATCAGCCCCAGCATTTT. This codes for CASSLFTGDQPQHF. This chain links TRBV19 with TRBJ1-5; TRBD1 agrees at 7 bases. Germline V gene data show CDR1 as LNHDA and CDR2 as SQIVND (reference sequence). This CDR3 contains 14 residues. J gave up 5 bases and V 6 bases, and 7 bases lay outside the gene matches.

The rearrangement uses TRBV9 and TRBJ2-2, with 8 bases aligning to TRBD1. J lost 1 base, V lost 3 bases, and 5 bases had no gene match. The CDR3 contains 16 residues. Germline loops: CDR1 SGDLS, CDR2 YYNGEE. The CDR3 DNA follows: TGTGCCAGCAGCGCCCCGACAGGGGTGAACACCGGGGAGCTGTTTTTT. Protein: CASSAPTGVNTGELFF.

The chain links TRBV7-2 to TRBJ2-1; maybe TRBD2 (5 bases). The CDR3 covers 14 residues. Germline CDR1 is SGHTA and CDR2 is FQGNSA. V lost 5 bases and J 3 bases, leaving 11 bases between the germline ends. CDR3 residues: CASSRTGYYNEQFF. As DNA, the CDR3 is TGTGCCAGCAGCCGGACGGGATACTACAATGAGCAGTTCTTC.

The V call is TRBV7-3, the J call TRBJ2-6, with D perhaps matching TRBD2 (6 bases). Trimming removed 4 bases at V and 0 bases at J, with 19 bases between. Germline V lookup: CDR1 SGHTA, CDR2 FQGTGA. The CDR3 contains 19 residues. CDR3 amino acids: CASSSPGGSGISGANVLTF. CDR3 sequence (DNA): TGTGCCAGCAGCTCTCCCGGGGGTAGCGGTATCTCTGGGGCCAACGTCCTGACTTTC.

This chain joins TRBV14 and TRBJ2-3, with D maybe TRBD1 (5 bases). The CDR3 is made up of 12 amino acids. Germline V gene lookup returns CDR1 SGHDN and CDR2 FVKESK. Trimming took 4 bases from V and 9 from J, leaving 11 bases between them. CDR3: CASSRWGPTQYF. The DNA of the CDR3 is TGTGCCAGCAGCCGATGGGGCCCCACGCAGTATTTT.

V is TRBV4-2 and J is TRBJ2-1, with TRBD2 matching over 9 bases. The germline CDR1 and CDR2 sequences are LGHNA and YNFKEQ. The CDR3 runs 21 residues. Trimming at V came to 0 bases and at J to 4 bases, leaving 19 bases not matched to a gene. This chain's CDR3 is CASSQDRSGLAGPLQYNEQFF. DNA of the CDR3: TGTGCCAGCAGCCAAGATCGCTCGGGTCTAGCGGGACCCCTCCAATACAATGAGCAGTTCTTC.

The rearrangement links TRBV4-1 to TRBJ2-3, with D tentatively TRBD2 (6 bases). The CDR3 is 15 amino acids. Germline assignment: CDR1 MGHRA and CDR2 YSYEKL. The germline V and J ends were trimmed by 0 bases and 6 bases, with 13 bases remaining between them. The CDR3: CASSQDWREQDTQYF. The DNA of the CDR3 is TGCGCCAGCAGCCAAGATTGGAGGGAGCAGGATACGCAGTATTTT.

The chain combines TRBV28 with TRBJ2-7; 8 nucleotides agree with TRBD2. J lost 11 bases, V lost 7 bases, and 13 bases had no gene match. CDR3 size: 13 residues. CDR1 is MDHEN and CDR2 is SYDVKM in the germline V gene. The CDR3: CASKRPGGERKYF. The CDR3, as DNA: TGTGCCAGCAAACGTCCCGGGGGGGAAAGAAAGTACTTC. The full variable domain, completed using reference TRBV28 and TRBJ2-7, is DVKVTQSSRYLVKRTGEKVFLECVQDMDHENMFWYRQDPGLGLRLIYFSYDVKMKEKGDIPEGYSVSREKKERFSLILESASTNQTSMYLCASKRPGGERKYFGPGTRLTVT.

The chain has TRBV4-3 and TRBJ1-2; possible D gene TRBD1, 6 bases. Germline loops: CDR1 LGHNA, CDR2 YSLEER. V lost 5 bases and J lost 4, with 11 bases in between. This CDR3 region has 13 residues. The CDR3 DNA reads TGCGCCAGCAGCAGGACAGTGGCCTATGGCTACACCTTC. It yields the protein CASSRTVAYGYTF.

The rearrangement links TRBV14 to TRBJ2-3; D ambiguous. The germline V gene has CDR1 SGHDN and CDR2 FVKESK. This CDR3 is 11 amino acids long. V dropped 3 bases and J dropped 8 bases, with 6 bases sitting between them. CDR3 amino acids: CASSHSVTQYF. The CDR3 coding sequence is TGTGCCAGCAGCCACTCGGTTACGCAGTATTTT. Full variable domain (outside the CDR3, taken from reference TRBV14 and TRBJ2-3): EAGVTQFPSHSVIEKGQTVTLRCDPISGHDNLYWYRRVMGKEIKFLLHFVKESKQDESGMPNNRFLAERTGGTYSTLKVQPAELEDSGVYFCASSHSVTQYFGPGTRLTVL.

The chain has TRBV28 and TRBJ2-1, with 10 bases fitting TRBD2. Germline lookup yields CDR1 MDHEN and CDR2 SYDVKM. CDR3 size: 15 residues. V gave up 4 bases and J gave up 8 bases; unmatched junction bases: 8. The CDR3 region is CASSSSGRALDEQFF. CDR3 nucleotides: TGTGCCAGCAGTTCCAGCGGGAGGGCCCTCGATGAGCAGTTCTTC.

J is TRBJ2-3 and V is TRBV7-9; 11 bases fit TRBD2. The CDR3 extends over 17 amino acids. Germline assignment: CDR1 SEHNR and CDR2 FQNEAQ (reference sequence). Germline trimming cut 3 bases from V and 1 base from J; bases unmatched to any gene: 6. In DNA, the CDR3 is TGTGCCAGCAGCTTGATTGGGACTAGCGGTCGCACAGATACGCAGTATTTT. It translates to CASSLIGTSGRTDTQYF.

The J gene is TRBJ2-7, the V gene TRBV19, with D uncertain. Germline CDR1 and CDR2: LNHDA and SQIVND (reference sequence). This CDR3 region has 14 residues. V lost 1 base to trimming and J lost 4 bases, with 11 bases between them. For the CDR3, the DNA is TGTGCCAGTAGTATAGGTACAGCAACTTACGAGCAGTACTTC. Amino acids: CASSIGTATYEQYF.

This chain joins TRBV4-2 and TRBJ1-1; 7 bases match TRBD1. The CDR3 runs 16 residues. The germline gives CDR1 LGHNA, CDR2 YNFKEQ. The J segment lost 2 bases and the V segment lost 3 bases, leaving 9 bases of the junction unmatched. As DNA, the CDR3 is TGTGCCAGCAGCCACCCCTCGGACAGGAGAAACACTGAAGCTTTCTTT. Protein product: CASSHPSDRRNTEAFF.

The V and J genes are TRBV5-4 and TRBJ2-6; TRBD1 matches at 8 bases. This CDR3 region has 17 residues. Germline CDR1 is SGHNT and CDR2 is YYREEE (reference sequence). Germline trimming cut 1 base from V and 2 bases from J; bases unmatched to any gene: 5. The CDR3: CASSLYGTGAGANVLTF. The CDR3 DNA reads as TGTGCCAGCAGCTTGTATGGGACAGGCGCTGGGGCCAACGTCCTGACTTTC. The complete variable domain, with remaining parts taken from reference TRBV5-4 and TRBJ2-6, reads ETGVTQSPTHLIKTRGQQVTLRCSSQSGHNTVSWYQQALGQGPQFIFQYYREEENGRGNFPPRFSGLQFPNYSSELNVNALELDDSALYLCASSLYGTGAGANVLTFGAGSRLTVL.